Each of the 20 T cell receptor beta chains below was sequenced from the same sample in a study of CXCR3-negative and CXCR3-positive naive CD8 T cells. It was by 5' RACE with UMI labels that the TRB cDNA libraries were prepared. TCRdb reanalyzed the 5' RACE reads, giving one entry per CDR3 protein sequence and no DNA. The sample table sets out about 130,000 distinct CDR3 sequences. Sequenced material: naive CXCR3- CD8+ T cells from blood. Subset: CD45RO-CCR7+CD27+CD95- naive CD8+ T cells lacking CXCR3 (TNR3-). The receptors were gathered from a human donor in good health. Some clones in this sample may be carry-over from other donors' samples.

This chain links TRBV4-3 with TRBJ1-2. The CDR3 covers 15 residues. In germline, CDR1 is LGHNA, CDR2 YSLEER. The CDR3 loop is CASSQSEGWSYGYTF.

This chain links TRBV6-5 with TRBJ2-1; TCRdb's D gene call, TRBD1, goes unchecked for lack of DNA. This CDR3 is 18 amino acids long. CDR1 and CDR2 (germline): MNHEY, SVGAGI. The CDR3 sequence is CASSYSLFPGEEYNEQFF.

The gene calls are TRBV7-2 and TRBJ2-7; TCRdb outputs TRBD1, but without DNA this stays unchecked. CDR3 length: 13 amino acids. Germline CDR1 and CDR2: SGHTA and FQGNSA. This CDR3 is CASSPFPGYEQYF.

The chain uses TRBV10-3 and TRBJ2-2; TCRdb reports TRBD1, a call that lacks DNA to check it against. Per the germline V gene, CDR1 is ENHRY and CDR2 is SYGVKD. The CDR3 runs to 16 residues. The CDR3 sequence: CASSYSVGGPTGELFF.

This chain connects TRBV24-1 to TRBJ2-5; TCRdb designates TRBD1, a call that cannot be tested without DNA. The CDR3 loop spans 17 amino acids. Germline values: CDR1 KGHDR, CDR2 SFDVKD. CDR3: CATSDPNLPGRQETQYF.

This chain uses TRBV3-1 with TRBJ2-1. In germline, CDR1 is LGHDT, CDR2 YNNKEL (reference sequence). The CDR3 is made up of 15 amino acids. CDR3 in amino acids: CASSQDASSYNEQFF.

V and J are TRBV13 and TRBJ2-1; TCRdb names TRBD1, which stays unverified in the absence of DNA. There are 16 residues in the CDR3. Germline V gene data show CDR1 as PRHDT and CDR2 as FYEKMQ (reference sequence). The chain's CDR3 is CASSLLGQGFNNEQFF.

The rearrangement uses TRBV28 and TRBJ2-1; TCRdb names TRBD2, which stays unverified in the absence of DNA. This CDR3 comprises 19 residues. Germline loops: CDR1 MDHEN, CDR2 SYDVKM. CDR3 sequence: CASSLTSGRALYSYNEQFF.

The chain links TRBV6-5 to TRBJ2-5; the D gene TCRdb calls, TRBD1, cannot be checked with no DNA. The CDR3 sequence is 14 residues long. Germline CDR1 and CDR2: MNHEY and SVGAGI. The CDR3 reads CAISWAGGRETQYF.

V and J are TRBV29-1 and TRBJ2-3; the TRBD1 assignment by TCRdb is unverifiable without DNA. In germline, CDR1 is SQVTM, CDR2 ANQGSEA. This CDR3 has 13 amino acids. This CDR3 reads CSVRSGGTDTQYF.

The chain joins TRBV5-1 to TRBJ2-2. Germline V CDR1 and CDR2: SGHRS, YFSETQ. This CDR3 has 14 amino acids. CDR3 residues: CASSLGPNTGELFF.

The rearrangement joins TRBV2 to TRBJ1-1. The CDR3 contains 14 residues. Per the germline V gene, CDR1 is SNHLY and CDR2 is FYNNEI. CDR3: CASSELDLNTEAFF.

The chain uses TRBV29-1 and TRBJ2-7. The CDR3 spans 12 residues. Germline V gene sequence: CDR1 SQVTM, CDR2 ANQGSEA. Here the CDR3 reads CSVEERAYEQYF.

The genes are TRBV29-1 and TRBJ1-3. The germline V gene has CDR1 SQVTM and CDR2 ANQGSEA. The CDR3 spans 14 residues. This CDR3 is CSAVGPSGGNTIYF.

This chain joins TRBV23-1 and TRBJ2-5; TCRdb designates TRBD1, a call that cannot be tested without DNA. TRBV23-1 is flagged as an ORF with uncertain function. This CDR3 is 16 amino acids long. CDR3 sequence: CVDCGLPGGYQETQYF.

This CDR3 is CASSGRLNTEAFF. The chain recombines TRBV25-1 with TRBJ1-1. The CDR3 totals 13 residues. CDR1 and CDR2 from the germline V gene are MGHDK and SYGVNS. Full variable domain (rest looked up from reference TRBV25-1 and TRBJ1-1): EADIYQTPRYLVIGTGKKITLECSQTMGHDKMYWYQQDPGMELHLIHYSYGVNSTEKGDLSSESTVSRIRTEHFPLTLESARPSHTSQYLCASSGRLNTEAFFGQGTRLTVV.

The chain's CDR3 is CASSFRGENEQFF. The chain links TRBV7-9 to TRBJ2-1; TCRdb's D call, TRBD1, is unchecked because there is no DNA. The CDR3 is 13 residues long. Germline CDR1 SEHNR, CDR2 FQNEAQ (reference sequence).

CDR3 region: CSVDNDFGNTIYF. The chain joins TRBV29-1 to TRBJ1-3. Germline V gene sequence: CDR1 SQVTM, CDR2 ANQGSEA. The CDR3 covers 13 residues. Combining the CDR3 with reference TRBV29-1 and TRBJ1-3 gives the whole variable domain SAVISQKPSRDICQRGTSLTIQCQVDSQVTMMFWYRQQPGQSLTLIATANQGSEATYESGFVIDKFPISRPNLTFSTLTVSNMSPEDSSIYLCSVDNDFGNTIYFGEGSWLTVV.

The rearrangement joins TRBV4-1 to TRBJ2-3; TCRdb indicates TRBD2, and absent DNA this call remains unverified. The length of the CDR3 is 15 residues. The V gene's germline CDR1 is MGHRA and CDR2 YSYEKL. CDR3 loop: CASSLSGRGTDTQYF.

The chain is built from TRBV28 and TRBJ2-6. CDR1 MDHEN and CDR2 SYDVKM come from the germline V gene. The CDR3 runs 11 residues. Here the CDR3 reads CASSRSRVLTF. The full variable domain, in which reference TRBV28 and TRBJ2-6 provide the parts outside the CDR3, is DVKVTQSSRYLVKRTGEKVFLECVQDMDHENMFWYRQDPGLGLRLIYFSYDVKMKEKGDIPEGYSVSREKKERFSLILESASTNQTSMYLCASSRSRVLTFGAGSRLTVL.